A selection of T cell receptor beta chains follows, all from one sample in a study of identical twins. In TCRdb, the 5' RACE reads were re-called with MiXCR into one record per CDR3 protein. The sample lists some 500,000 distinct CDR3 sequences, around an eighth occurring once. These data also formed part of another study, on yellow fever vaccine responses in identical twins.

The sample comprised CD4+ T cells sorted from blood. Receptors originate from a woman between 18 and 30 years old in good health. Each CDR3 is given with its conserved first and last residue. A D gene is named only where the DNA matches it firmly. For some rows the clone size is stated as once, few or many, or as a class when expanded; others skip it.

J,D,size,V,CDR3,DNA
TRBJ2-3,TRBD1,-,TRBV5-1,CASSGQGGEDTQYF,TGCGCCAGCAGCGGACAGGGGGGCGAAGATACGCAGTATTTT
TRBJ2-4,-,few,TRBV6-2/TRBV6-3,CASSQANIQYF,TGTGCCAGCAGTCAGGCTAACATTCAGTACTTC
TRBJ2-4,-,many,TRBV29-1,CSVSVAKNIQYF,TGCAGCGTTTCGGTAGCCAAAAACATTCAGTACTTC
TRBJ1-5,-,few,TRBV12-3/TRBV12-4,CASSRREGFQHF,TGTGCCAGCAGTCGGAGAGAGGGGTTCCAGCATTTT
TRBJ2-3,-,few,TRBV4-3,CASSQEFPYLTDTQYF,TGCGCCAGCAGCCAAGAATTTCCGTATCTCACAGATACGCAGTATTTT
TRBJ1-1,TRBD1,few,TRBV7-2,CASSLSKTGFTEAFF,TGTGCCAGCAGCCTATCCAAGACAGGGTTCACTGAAGCTTTCTTT
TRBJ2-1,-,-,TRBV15,CATKPEISSYNEQFF,TGTGCCACTAAGCCCGAGATTAGCTCCTACAATGAGCAGTTCTTC
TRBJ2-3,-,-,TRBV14,CASSRTLADTQYF,TGTGCCAGCAGCCGAACATTGGCCGATACGCAGTATTTT
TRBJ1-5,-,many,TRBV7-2,CASSLGHANQPQHF,TGTGCCAGCAGCTTGGGACACGCCAATCAGCCCCAGCATTTT
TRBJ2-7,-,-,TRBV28,CASSLRGGITYEQYF,TGTGCCAGCAGTTTAAGGGGCGGGATTACCTACGAGCAGTACTTC
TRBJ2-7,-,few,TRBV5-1,CASSLEPSPHEQYF,TGCGCCAGCAGCCTAGAACCTAGCCCCCACGAGCAGTACTTC
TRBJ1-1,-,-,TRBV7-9,CASSLPQGWDTEAFF,TGTGCCAGCAGCTTACCTCAGGGGTGGGACACTGAAGCTTTCTTT
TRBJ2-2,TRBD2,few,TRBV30,CVGRGSPNTGELFF,TGTGTCGGTCGCGGGAGTCCGAACACCGGGGAGCTGTTTTTT
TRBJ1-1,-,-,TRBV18,CASSPRQVTEAFF,TGTGCCAGCTCACCACGACAGGTCACTGAAGCTTTCTTT
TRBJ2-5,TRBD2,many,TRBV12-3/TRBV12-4,CASSSGLAKQETQYF,TGTGCCAGCAGTTCCGGACTAGCGAAACAAGAGACCCAGTACTTC
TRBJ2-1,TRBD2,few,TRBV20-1,CSARDQSPGTSGRARYNEQFF,TGCAGTGCTAGAGATCAAAGCCCCGGGACTAGCGGGAGGGCCAGGTACAATGAGCAGTTCTTC
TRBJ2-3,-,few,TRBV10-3,CAISEGVSSFTDTQYF,TGTGCCATCAGTGAGGGTGTTTCCTCCTTCACAGATACGCAGTATTTT
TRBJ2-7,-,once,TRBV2,CASSRVGGQEQYF,TGTGCCAGCAGTCGAGTAGGGGGTCAAGAGCAGTACTTC
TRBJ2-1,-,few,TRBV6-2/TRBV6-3,CASGFGRSYNEQFF,TGTGCCAGCGGGTTTGGGCGCTCCTACAATGAGCAGTTCTTC
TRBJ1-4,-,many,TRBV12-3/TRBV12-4,CASSSGRGTEKLFF,TGTGCCAGCAGTTCGGGCAGGGGAACTGAAAAACTGTTTTTT
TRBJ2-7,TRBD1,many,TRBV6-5,CASRYGTGSYEQYF,TGTGCCAGCAGGTACGGGACAGGCTCCTACGAGCAGTACTTC
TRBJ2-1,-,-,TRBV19,CASDRDGYNEQFF,TGTGCCAGTGACCGGGATGGTTACAATGAGCAGTTCTTC
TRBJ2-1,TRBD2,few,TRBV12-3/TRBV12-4,CASSLPGLAVYREQFF,TGTGCCAGCAGTTTACCGGGACTAGCGGTTTACCGTGAGCAGTTCTTC
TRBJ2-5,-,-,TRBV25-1,CATNFGASETQYF,TGTGCCACCAATTTCGGGGCCTCGGAGACCCAGTACTTC
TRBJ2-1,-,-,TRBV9,CASSVEGTSYNEQFF,TGTGCCAGCAGCGTAGAGGGGACTTCCTACAATGAGCAGTTCTTC
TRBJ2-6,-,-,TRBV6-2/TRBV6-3,CASNYREAGANVLTF,TGTGCCAGCAACTACCGCGAGGCTGGGGCCAACGTCCTGACTTTC
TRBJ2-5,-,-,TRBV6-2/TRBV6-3,CASSYSFALVRTRETQYF,TGTGCCAGCAGTTACTCGTTCGCTCTGGTCCGGACGCGCGAGACCCAGTACTTC
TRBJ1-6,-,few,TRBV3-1,CASSQAAGADSPLHF,TGTGCCAGCAGCCAAGCGGCAGGGGCGGATTCACCCCTCCACTTT
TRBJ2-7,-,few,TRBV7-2,CASSSNRVSYEQYF,TGTGCCAGCAGCTCCAATCGGGTCTCCTACGAGCAGTACTTC